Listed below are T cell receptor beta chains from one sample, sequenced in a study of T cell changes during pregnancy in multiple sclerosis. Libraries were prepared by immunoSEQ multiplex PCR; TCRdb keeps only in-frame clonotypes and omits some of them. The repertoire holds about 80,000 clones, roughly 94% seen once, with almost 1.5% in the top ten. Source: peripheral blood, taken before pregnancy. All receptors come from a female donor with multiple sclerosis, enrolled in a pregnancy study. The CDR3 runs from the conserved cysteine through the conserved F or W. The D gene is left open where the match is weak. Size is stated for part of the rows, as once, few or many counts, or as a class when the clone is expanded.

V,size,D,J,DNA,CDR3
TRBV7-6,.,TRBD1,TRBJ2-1,TGTGCCAGCAGCCCCGGACAGGGAGTTCAGTTCTTC,CASSPGQGVQFF
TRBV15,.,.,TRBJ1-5,TGTGCCACCAGCAGAGATCAGGGCTTGGAAGTCGCCCAGCATTTT,CATSRDQGLEVAQHF
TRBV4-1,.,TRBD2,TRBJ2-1,TGCGCCAGCAGCCTAGCGGGGCTGTACAATGAGCAGTTCTTC,CASSLAGLYNEQFF
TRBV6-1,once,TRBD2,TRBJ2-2,TGTGCCAGCAGTGAAGCGGGTCCGGGGGGAGGGACCGGGGAGCTGTTTTTT,CASSEAGPGGGTGELFF
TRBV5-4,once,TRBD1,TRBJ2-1,TGTGCCAGCAGCCGCCGGGACAGAACCTACAATGAGCAGTTCTTC,CASSRRDRTYNEQFF
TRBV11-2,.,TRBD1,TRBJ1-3,TGTGCCAGCAGCTCCGGACAGGGTCCAGCATTAAGTGGAAACACCATATATTTT,CASSSGQGPALSGNTIYF
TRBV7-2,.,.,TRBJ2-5,TGTGCCAGCAGCTTAACGAAGACTGTACAAGAGACCCAGTACTTC,CASSLTKTVQETQYF
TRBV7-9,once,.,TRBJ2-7,TGTGCCAGCACCCCCCTGTCGGGGGACTCGTACGAGCAGTACTTC,CASTPLSGDSYEQYF
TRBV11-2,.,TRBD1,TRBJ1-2,TGTGCCAGCAGCTTAGATACAGGGGTCTTAGACTATGGCTACACCTTC,CASSLDTGVLDYGYTF
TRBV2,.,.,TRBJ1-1,TGTGCCAGCAGGGGGCTGAACACTGAAGCTTTCTTT,CASRGLNTEAFF
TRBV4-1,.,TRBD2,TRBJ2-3,TGCGCCAGCAGCCTCCTTGGACTAGCGAGAGATACGCAGTATTTT,CASSLLGLARDTQYF
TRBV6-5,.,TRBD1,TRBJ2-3,TGTGCCAGCAAGGACAGGGGGGTGGATACGCAGTATTTT,CASKDRGVDTQYF
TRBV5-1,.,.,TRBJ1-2,TGCGCCAGCAGCCCCCCGGCGGGGGGAGGGGGCTACACCTTC,CASSPPAGGGGYTF
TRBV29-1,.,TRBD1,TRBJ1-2,TGCAGCGCTAAGGGGGCCCCTCATGGCTACACCTTC,CSAKGAPHGYTF
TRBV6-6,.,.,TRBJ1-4,TGTGCCAGCAGTCAACTTCCCAATGAAAAACTGTTTTTT,CASSQLPNEKLFF
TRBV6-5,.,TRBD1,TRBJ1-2,TGTGCCAGCAGTTACTCGGGACAGGGGAACTATGGCTACACCTTC,CASSYSGQGNYGYTF
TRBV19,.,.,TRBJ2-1,TGTGCCAGTAGTCCCGGGGGCGGGGGAGTTTACGCGGAGCAGTTCTTC,CASSPGGGGVYAEQFF
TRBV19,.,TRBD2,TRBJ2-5,TGTGCCAGTAGTCCGACTAGCGGGGGGCCACGAGAGACCCAGTACTTC,CASSPTSGGPRETQYF
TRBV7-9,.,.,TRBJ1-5,TGTGCCACCGTGGACGGGGATCAGCCCCAGCATTTT,CATVDGDQPQHF
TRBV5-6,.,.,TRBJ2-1,TGTGCCAGCAGCTTTGGAGGGGGCGGTATGGATGAGCAGTTCTTC,CASSFGGGGMDEQFF
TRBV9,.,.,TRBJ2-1,TGTGCCAGCAGCGCAGGGGGGTTCGCCTACAATGAGCAGTTCTTC,CASSAGGFAYNEQFF
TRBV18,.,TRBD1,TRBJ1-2,TGTGCCAGCTCATCTCGTGCCGGGACAGACTATGGCTACACCTTC,CASSSRAGTDYGYTF
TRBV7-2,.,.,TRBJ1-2,TGTGCCAGCAGGGCCGCAGGCCAGGGAAAAGGTGGCTACACCTTC,CASRAAGQGKGGYTF
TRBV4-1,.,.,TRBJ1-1,TGCGCCAGCAGCCAAGTATTTTCGGGGTTAGCTGAAGCTTTCTTT,CASSQVFSGLAEAFF
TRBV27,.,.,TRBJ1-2,TGTGCCAGCCGAGCAGACACTCGCTATGGCTACACCTTC,CASRADTRYGYTF
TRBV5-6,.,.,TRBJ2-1,TGTGCCAGCCGCCTGAGACTTAACAATGAGCAGTTCTTC,CASRLRLNNEQFF
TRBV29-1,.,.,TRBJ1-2,TGCAGCGTTGAACCCCGGTTAACTAACTATGGCTACACCTTC,CSVEPRLTNYGYTF
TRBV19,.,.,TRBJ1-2,TGTGCCAGTAGTGACTGGACAGAGAATGGCTACACCTTC,CASSDWTENGYTF
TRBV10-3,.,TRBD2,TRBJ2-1,TGTGCCATCAGTGAGGGGAGGGATGAGCAGTTCTTC,CAISEGRDEQFF
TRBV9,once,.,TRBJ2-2,TGTGCCAGCAGACTAGATGGTTCGTCCGGGGAGCTGTTTTTT,CASRLDGSSGELFF
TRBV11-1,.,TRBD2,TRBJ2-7,TGTGCCAGCAGCGGCCTCGGCGGGGGAATGTCCGCCTACGAGCAGTACTTC,CASSGLGGGMSAYEQYF
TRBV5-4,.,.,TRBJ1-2,TGTGCCAGCAGCTTGGCCGCAGGGTCTATCTATGGCTACACCTTC,CASSLAAGSIYGYTF
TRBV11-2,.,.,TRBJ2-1,TGTGCCAGCAGCCTCGGGGGGGGACAGCATATTTACAATGAGCAGTTCTTC,CASSLGGGQHIYNEQFF
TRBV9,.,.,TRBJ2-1,TGTGCCAGCAGCGTAGGAGGGGGAATCTACAATGAGCAGTTCTTC,CASSVGGGIYNEQFF
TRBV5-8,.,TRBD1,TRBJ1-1,TGTGCCAGCAGCCCAGAAGGGACAGAACCCGAAGCTTTCTTT,CASSPEGTEPEAFF
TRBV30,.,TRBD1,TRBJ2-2,TGTGCCTGGAGAGGGACAGGGGTAACCGGGGAGCTGTTTTTT,CAWRGTGVTGELFF